This TCR beta chain is from a study of T cell responses to AZD1222 COVID-19 vaccine. General study findings and limits: In a largely white British group with more females than males, clonal diversity was possibly underestimated. Repertoire samples came only from after the peak T cell response. Spike-specific TCR breadth and depth went up after people got two AZD1222 doses.

Sequenced by immunoSEQ multiplex PCR; TCRdb stores in-frame clones only, minus some. The sample carries 170,000 or so clones, 75% to 95% recorded once. Trimming took off 6 bases at V and 0 bases at J, with 12 bases between the two ends. The CDR3 has 15 residues. Germline CDR1 is MNHEY and CDR2 is SVGAGI. As concerns this clone: Its antigen is undetermined.

Here the sequenced sample was peripheral blood, taken on day 0 of AZD1222 vaccination. The rearrangement uses TRBV6-5 and TRBJ1-5; no clear D gene. The sequence was obtained from an adult in good health. The CDR3 spells CASSEDVISNQPQHF. DNA of the CDR3: TGTGCCAGCAGCGAGGACGTTATTAGCAATCAGCCCCAGCATTTT.